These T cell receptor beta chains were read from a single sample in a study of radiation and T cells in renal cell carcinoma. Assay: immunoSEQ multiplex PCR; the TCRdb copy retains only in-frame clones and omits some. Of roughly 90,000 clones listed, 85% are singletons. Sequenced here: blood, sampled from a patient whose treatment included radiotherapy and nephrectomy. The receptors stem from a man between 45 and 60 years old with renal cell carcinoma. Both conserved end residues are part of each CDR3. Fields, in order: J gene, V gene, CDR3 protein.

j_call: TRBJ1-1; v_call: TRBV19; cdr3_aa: CASSMRTGAWTEAFF
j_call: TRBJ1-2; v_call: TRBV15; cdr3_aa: CATSRGREVGYGYTF
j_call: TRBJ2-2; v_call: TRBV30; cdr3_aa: CAWSVWGGPRAAGELFF
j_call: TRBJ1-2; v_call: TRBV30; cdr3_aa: CAYGTGYGYTF
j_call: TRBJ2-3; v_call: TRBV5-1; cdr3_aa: CASSLGQVTDTQYF
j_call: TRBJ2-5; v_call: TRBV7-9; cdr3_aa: CASSSTHLGETQYF
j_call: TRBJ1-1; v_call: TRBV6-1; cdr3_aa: CASSEPGTGVKKAFF
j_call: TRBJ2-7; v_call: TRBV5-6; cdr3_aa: CASSYRPRQGGYEQYF
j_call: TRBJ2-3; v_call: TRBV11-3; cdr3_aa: CASSPSGSDTQYF
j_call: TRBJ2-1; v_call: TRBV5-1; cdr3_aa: CASSWTSGPYNEQFF
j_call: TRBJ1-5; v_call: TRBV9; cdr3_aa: CASSGGRVNQPQHF
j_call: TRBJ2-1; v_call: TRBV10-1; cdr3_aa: CASGVRDGEQFF
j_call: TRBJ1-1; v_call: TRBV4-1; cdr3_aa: CASSRQQGGTEAFF
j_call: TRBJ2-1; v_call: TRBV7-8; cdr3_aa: CASSLRAVGGHLSYNEQFF
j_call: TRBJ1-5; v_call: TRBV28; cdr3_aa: CASSLGTDQPQHF
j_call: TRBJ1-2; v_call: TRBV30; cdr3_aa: CAWTMRGGYTF
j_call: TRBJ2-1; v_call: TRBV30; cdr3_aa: CAWGGQFF
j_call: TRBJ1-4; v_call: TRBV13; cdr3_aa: CASSLGRGGVEKLFF
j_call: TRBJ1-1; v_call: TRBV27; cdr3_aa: CASSLEQYTEAFF
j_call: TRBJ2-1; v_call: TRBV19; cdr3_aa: CASSLTLGNEQFF
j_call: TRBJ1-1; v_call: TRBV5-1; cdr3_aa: CASSLYRDQGTEAFF
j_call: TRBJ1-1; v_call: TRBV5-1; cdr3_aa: CASSFQGASGTEAFF
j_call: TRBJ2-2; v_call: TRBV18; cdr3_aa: CASSPPRQSNTGELFF
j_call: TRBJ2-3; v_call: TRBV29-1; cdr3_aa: CSASGDNTDTQYF
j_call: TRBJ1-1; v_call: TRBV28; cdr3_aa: CASKTGDDLNTEAFF
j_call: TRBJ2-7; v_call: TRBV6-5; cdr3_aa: CASRARTGFHEQYF
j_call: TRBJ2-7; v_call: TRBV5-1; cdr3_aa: CASSLGLRDYPTEQYF
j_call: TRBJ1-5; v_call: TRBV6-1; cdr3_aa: CASSEVGGGNQPQHF
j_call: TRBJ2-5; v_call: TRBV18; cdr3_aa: CASSTGGAETQYF
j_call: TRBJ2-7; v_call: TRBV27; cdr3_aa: CASSLWGAPGSSYF
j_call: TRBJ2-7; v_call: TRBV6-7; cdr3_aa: CASIREQYF
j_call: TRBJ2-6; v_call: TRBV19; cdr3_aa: CASSLLRVSAGANVLTF
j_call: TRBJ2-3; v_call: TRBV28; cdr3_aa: CASSLRAGTDTQYF
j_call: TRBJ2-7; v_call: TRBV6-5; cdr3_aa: CASSPDYRSYEQYF
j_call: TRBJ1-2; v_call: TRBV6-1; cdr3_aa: CASSEVWKGGLNYGYTF
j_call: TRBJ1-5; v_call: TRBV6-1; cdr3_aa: CASSEQAVNQPQHF
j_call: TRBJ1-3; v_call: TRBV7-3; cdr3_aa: CASSLNPGLSGNTIYF
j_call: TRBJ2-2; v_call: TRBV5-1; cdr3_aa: CASSLLQSTGELFF
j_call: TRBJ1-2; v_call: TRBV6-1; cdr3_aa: CASSDKYGYTF
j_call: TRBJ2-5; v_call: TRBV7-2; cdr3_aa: CASSLVNIAGGPRETQYF
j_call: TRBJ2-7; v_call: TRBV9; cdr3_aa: CASSVATQGEQYF
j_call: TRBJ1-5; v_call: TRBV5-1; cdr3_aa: CASNICGWGNQPQHF
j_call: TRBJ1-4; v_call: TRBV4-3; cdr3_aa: CASSQVQGSEKLFF
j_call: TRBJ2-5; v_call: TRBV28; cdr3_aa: CASSWGTETQYF
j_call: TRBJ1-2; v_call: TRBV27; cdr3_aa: CASSLFWGGTYGYTF
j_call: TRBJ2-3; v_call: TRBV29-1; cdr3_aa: CSVVEVDTQYF
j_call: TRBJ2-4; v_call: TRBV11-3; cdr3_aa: CASSLTRGIQYF